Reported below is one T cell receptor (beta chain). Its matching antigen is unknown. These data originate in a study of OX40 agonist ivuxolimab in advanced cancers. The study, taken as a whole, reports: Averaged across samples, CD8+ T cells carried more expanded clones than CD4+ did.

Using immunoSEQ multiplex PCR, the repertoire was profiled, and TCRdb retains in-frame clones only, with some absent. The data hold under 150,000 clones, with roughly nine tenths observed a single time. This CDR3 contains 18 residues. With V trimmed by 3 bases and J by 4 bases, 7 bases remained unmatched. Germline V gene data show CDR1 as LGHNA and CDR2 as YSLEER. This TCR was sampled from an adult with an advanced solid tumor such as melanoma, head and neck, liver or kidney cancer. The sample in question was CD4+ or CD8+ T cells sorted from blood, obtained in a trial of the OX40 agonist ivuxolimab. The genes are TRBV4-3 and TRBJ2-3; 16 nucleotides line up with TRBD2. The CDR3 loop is CASSQRDGTSGGADTQYF. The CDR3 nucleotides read TGCGCCAGCAGCCAGCGTGATGGGACTAGCGGGGGGGCAGATACGCAGTATTTT.